This TCR beta chain derives from a study of quantifying T cell responses using KT2 cells (dated by TCRdb to about 2017). About the study as a whole: RNA was DNase-treated and reverse transcribed with TCR alpha and beta constant-region primers, mostly using SuperScript III. The efficiency of the T4 ligation step under optimum conditions was estimated to be greater than 9%. PCR2 was run as a SYBR Green qPCR and stopped at a predetermined fluorescence threshold to avoid over-amplification.

The library was obtained by UMI-ligation and nested PCR. A single-stranded oligonucleotide bearing the Illumina SP2 sequence and a UMI was ligated to the 3' end of the cDNA with T4 RNA ligase 1. PCR1 used roughly 4 cycles (98 degrees C 15 s, 69 degrees C 30 s, 72 degrees C 40 s), and the beta primer was an equimolar mix of RC1.1 and RC1.2 that covered TRBC1 and TRBC2. From PCR2 onward, TCR alpha and beta chains were processed separately, and sample indices and Illumina adaptors were added. Placed after an 8-base spacer, the UMI was made up of 12 random nucleotides arranged as two hexamers with a spacer between them. Sequencing was done on an Illumina MiSeq using v2 2x251 paired-end chemistry, usually with roughly twelve samples per run. PhiX DNA at about 5-7.5% was added to each sequencing library to increase diversity. The published analysis was carried out like this. Raw reads were converted to FASTQ with bcl2fastq and were demultiplexed by dual indices with Demultiplexor. V and J genes were assigned by Decombinator through tag matching that permitted a single base-pair mismatch. Collapsinator used UMIs to correct both sequencing errors and frequency errors arising from PCR heterogeneity. CDR3Translator turned Decombinator identifiers into nucleotide sequence, translated that sequence into amino acids, and pulled out the CDR3 based on C- and N-terminal motifs. A cluster of KT2 sequences that shared one unique molecular identifier was counted as a single distinct KT2 TCR. TCRdb reworked the public reads: Q25 trimming with fastp, MiXCR clone assembly, productive beta chains retained. Rows are unified per CDR3 protein, each entry keeping the most common DNA and genes. The V and J calls here are based on TCRdb, not the publication. The sample data list some 50,000 distinct CDR3 sequences, and under 14% of these were observed just once. Less than 11% of the sample goes to the ten largest clones.

In regard to this clonotype: What antigen it recognizes has not been identified. Qualities for individual bases were not recorded, and no much larger clone is one base off.

The germline V gene specifies SGHNT as CDR1 and YENEEA as CDR2. From the cysteine up to the phenylalanine, the CDR3 has a length of 16 residues. Solely the CDR3 DNA is kept, with 48 bases framed from the first base. V lost 5 bases and J lost 7 bases; the stretch between them is 22 bases long. On the study overall, not on this receptor specifically: KT2 sequences were still detected at the lowest spike-in tested, roughly one KT2 cell per 100,000 PBMC. Counts of KT2 alpha and beta sequences scaled linearly with input KT2 cell number over several orders of magnitude. Saturation was seen in the detection of KT2 sequences when very high numbers of KT2 cells were spiked in. The study did not include a side-by-side comparison of this pipeline with other TCR sequencing techniques.

Known numbers of KT2, a T cell clone whose TCR had been sequenced previously, were spiked into unfractionated PBMC to test the sensitivity and accuracy of the pipeline. A range of KT2-to-PBMC ratios was set up by mixing KT2 cells into a fixed number of PBMC. The TCR sequence derives from a human donor. Sequenced sample: PBMCs spiked with cells of the T cell clone KT2. The receptor chain draws on TRBV11-3 and TRBJ2-3, with no reliable assignment of the D segment. The CDR3 here reads CASSPTGEQARYTQYF. The DNA sequence is given as TGTGCCAGCAGCCCTACCGGAGAGCAGGCCCGGTATACGCAGTATTTT.